These T cell receptor beta chains were read from a single sample in a study of CD8 T cells in ankylosing spondylitis. TCRdb redid the calling of the 5' RACE reads with MiXCR, one entry per CDR3 protein. The data hold under 950,000 distinct CDR3 sequences, with roughly 19% observed a single time. Sequences were obtained from blood, either unsorted or a sorted T cell fraction (not recorded which). These receptors were taken from a male donor with ankylosing spondylitis. Each CDR3 is given with its conserved first and last residue. Some rows have no size entry. The others give once, few or many, or a class for an expanded clone.

CDR3 length,clone size,J gene,V gene,CDR3 protein
16,few,TRBJ1-6,TRBV2,CASSVSQGARNSPLHF
14,.,TRBJ1-1,TRBV19,CASSVWTGETEAFF
18,.,TRBJ2-3,TRBV4-1,CASSPKAAEREFADTQYF
13,few,TRBJ1-5,TRBV12-3/TRBV12-4,CASSQDLLGTQHF
18,.,TRBJ2-3,TRBV18,CASSPRGQGAQGTDTQYF
13,.,TRBJ1-2,TRBV9,CASSVEDRYGYTF
14,.,TRBJ2-2,TRBV20-1,CSASGLANTGELFF
14,.,TRBJ2-1,TRBV24-1,CATRASNSYNEQFF
15,.,TRBJ2-2,TRBV28,CASSLTGYGTGELFF
12,few,TRBJ2-3,TRBV2,CASSYTTDTQYF
13,many,TRBJ1-2,TRBV12-3/TRBV12-4,CASSLGSELGYTF
16,.,TRBJ2-5,TRBV5-1,CASSLEERGAGETQYF
14,.,TRBJ2-2,TRBV7-9,CASSTQRAIGELFF
17,.,TRBJ2-1,TRBV5-5,CASSEPASGVRYNEQFF
15,few,TRBJ2-2,TRBV5-1,CASSLEGGPTGELFF
15,few,TRBJ2-1,TRBV6-5,CASSYSGRLNNEQFF
16,.,TRBJ1-2,TRBV5-6,CASSFRAGQKTYGYTF
16,many,TRBJ2-3,TRBV7-2,CASSHLTSGGEDTQYF
13,many,TRBJ2-3,TRBV20-1,CSARVTGTDTQYF
15,few,TRBJ1-1,TRBV27,CASSPPDRGGSEAFF
11,few,TRBJ2-3,TRBV29-1,CSVQITDTQYF
20,few,TRBJ1-6,TRBV5-1,CASRPTTPGEGASYNSPLHF
15,few,TRBJ2-1,TRBV27,CASSMIAGGDNEQFF
17,.,TRBJ1-5,TRBV21-1,CASSKRTTGLFNQPQHF
15,.,TRBJ1-4,TRBV4-1,CASSQGSRAREKLFF
15,.,TRBJ2-2,TRBV6-1,CASSEVGGRSGELFF
15,few,TRBJ2-7,TRBV3-1,CASSSTGLAGYEQYF
16,few,TRBJ2-5,TRBV7-8,CASSLGAGDYQETQYF
16,.,TRBJ2-1,TRBV12-3/TRBV12-4,CASSPNGLAGNNEQFF
12,few,TRBJ2-1,TRBV14,CASSHGTAEQFF
11,.,TRBJ2-1,TRBV19,CASTNVDEQFF
13,few,TRBJ2-4,TRBV12-3/TRBV12-4,CASSLNWGNIQYF
13,few,TRBJ2-1,TRBV29-1,CSVTSGILNEQFF
15,.,TRBJ1-1,TRBV7-3,CASSLNTGWDTEAFF
11,.,TRBJ1-2,TRBV24-1,CATAGDRGYTF
16,.,TRBJ2-7,TRBV15,CATSRDRLAGGGEQYF
15,.,TRBJ2-2,TRBV18,CASSPPGTATGELFF
14,few,TRBJ2-6,TRBV6-2/TRBV6-3,CASSGLAGANVLTF
16,.,TRBJ2-1,TRBV29-1,CSVRRGGQGGLDEQFF
15,few,TRBJ2-2,TRBV4-2,CASSQVAPNTGELFF
16,many,TRBJ2-1,TRBV5-1,CASSPGTPQRDNEQFF
17,once,TRBJ2-1,TRBV7-9,CASSLARASGVYNEQFF
15,.,TRBJ2-3,TRBV11-2,CASSLDPSGLGTQYF
16,few,TRBJ2-5,TRBV12-3/TRBV12-4,CASSLGRQGIQETQYF
17,few,TRBJ1-1,TRBV20-1,CSARDARGLTHHTEAFF
15,few,TRBJ2-3,TRBV28,CASSFQKGGTDTQYF
13,many,TRBJ2-7,TRBV2,CASSKDSSYEQYF
17,few,TRBJ1-1,TRBV15,CATSRSPVGVMNTEAFF
16,.,TRBJ2-1,TRBV9,CASSVGRISSYNEQFF
14,few,TRBJ2-3,TRBV11-2,CASSPPSKADTQYF
13,few,TRBJ1-5,TRBV10-3,CAIGLNSNQPQHF
14,few,TRBJ1-2,TRBV2,CASSEAQVSYGYTF
14,.,TRBJ2-3,TRBV7-9,CASSLEGFRDTQYF
12,.,TRBJ1-1,TRBV20-1,CSARALHTEAFF